This T cell receptor beta chain originates from a study of T cells in Graves' hyperthyroidism and ophthalmopathy. The CDR3 regions of TCR beta were amplified from RNA transcripts. HTBI primers were employed in a first-round RT-PCR of the TCR CDR3. TCRdb used MiXCR to reprocess the multiplex PCR reads, holding one entry per CDR3 protein. Here the sample spans about 270,000 distinct CDR3 sequences, approximately 23% being singletons. V gave up 5 bases and J gave up 7 bases, with 26 bases separating them. The CDR3 sequence is 17 residues long. CDR1 is LNHDA, CDR2 SQIVND, per germline (reference sequence). This clonotype was observed many times.

Sequencing was done on a sample of blood. The V and J genes are TRBV19 and TRBJ2-5, with a weak D call TRBD1 (5 bases). This receptor was taken from a woman between 35 and 50 years old with Graves' ophthalmopathy. The CDR3 DNA sequence: TGTGCCAGTAGTCCCCAGGGTGGAATGGACACGGGCGGGACCCAGTACTTC. Translating it yields CASSPQGGMDTGGTQYF.